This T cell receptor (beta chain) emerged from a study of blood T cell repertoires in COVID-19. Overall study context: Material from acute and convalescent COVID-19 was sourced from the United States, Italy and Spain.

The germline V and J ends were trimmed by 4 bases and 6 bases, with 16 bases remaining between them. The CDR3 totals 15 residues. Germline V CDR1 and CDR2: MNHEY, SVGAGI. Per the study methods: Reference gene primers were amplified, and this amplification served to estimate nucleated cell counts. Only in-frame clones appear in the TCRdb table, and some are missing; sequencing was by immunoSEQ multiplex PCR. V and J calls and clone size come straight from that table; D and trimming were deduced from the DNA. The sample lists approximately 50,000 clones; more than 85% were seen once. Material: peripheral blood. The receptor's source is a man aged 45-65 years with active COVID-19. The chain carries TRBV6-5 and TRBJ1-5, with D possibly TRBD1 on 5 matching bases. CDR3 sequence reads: CASSSQRGGIQPQHF. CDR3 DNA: TGTGCCAGCAGTTCACAAAGGGGTGGGATTCAGCCCCAGCATTTT.